The rows below give T cell receptor beta chains drawn from one sample of a study of vaccination effects on CD4 cells after COVID-19. Method: immunoSEQ multiplex PCR; TCRdb's copy keeps in-frame clones and lacks some. Here the sample spans about 48,000 clones, nearly 75% being singletons. No antigen has been identified for these receptors. This specimen consisted of CD4+ T cells from PBMCs cultured with HCoV-OC43 spike peptides, obtained after COVID-19 vaccination. These receptors were obtained from a human donor who received a COVID-19 vaccine. CDR3s include the opening cysteine and the closing phenylalanine or tryptophan. The D gene is left open where the match is weak. Clone size is given for some rows only: seen once, a few or many times, or a class if the clone is expanded.

V gene	J gene	clone size	D gene	CDR3 DNA	CDR3 protein
TRBV6-1	TRBJ2-7	NA	TRBD1	TGTGCCAGCAGTGAGTCGACAGGGGGCTCCTACGAGCAGTACTTC	CASSESTGGSYEQYF
TRBV9	TRBJ1-4	NA	NA	TGTGCCAGCAGCGTAGATCGAGGGCTTAATGAAAAACTGTTTTTT	CASSVDRGLNEKLFF
TRBV5-1	TRBJ2-5	NA	NA	TGCGCCAGCAGCTTCACGGGCGGGGGACACCCAGAGACCCAGTACTTC	CASSFTGGGHPETQYF
TRBV6-6	TRBJ2-1	NA	NA	TGTGCCAGATACGGGACCTACAATGAGCAGTTCTTC	CARYGTYNEQFF
TRBV5-1	TRBJ1-2	NA	TRBD1	TGCGCCAGCAGCCCCGGCGGGACAGGGATGTATGGCTACACCTTC	CASSPGGTGMYGYTF
TRBV27	TRBJ2-7	NA	NA	TGTGCCAGCAGTTTAGATACCGGCGAGCAGTACTTC	CASSLDTGEQYF
TRBV30	TRBJ1-6	NA	NA	TGTGCCTTAGGGGGGGTTAAAAATTCACCCCTCCACTTT	CALGGVKNSPLHF
TRBV3-1/TRBV3-2	TRBJ1-2	NA	NA	TGTGCCAGCAGCCAAGGGGCTAACTATGGCTACACCTTC	CASSQGANYGYTF
TRBV6-2/TRBV6-3	TRBJ1-1	NA	NA	TGTGCCAGCAGTTATGTATGGGAGAACACTGAAGCTTTCTTT	CASSYVWENTEAFF
TRBV5-5	TRBJ1-1	NA	NA	TGTGCCAGCAGCAAACGGGATTCGAACACTGAAGCTTTCTTT	CASSKRDSNTEAFF
TRBV29-1	TRBJ1-1	NA	NA	TGCAGCGTTGGGGGACTCATGAACACTGAAGCTTTCTTT	CSVGGLMNTEAFF
TRBV4-1	TRBJ2-1	many	TRBD2	TGCGCCAGCAGCCATGTAGGACTAGCGGGGGGGCTTGTGGTCAATGAGCAGTTCTTC	CASSHVGLAGGLVVNEQFF
TRBV29-1	TRBJ2-3	few	TRBD2	TGCAGCGTTGTACCCCGTGGGGCGGGAGGGACAGATACGCAGTATTTT	CSVVPRGAGGTDTQYF
TRBV18	TRBJ2-7	NA	TRBD1	TGTGCCAGCTCACCACCGGCGACAGGGGTCGAGCAGTACTTC	CASSPPATGVEQYF
TRBV7-2	TRBJ2-3	NA	NA	TGTGCCAGCAGCTTAAATTCCAGGGGTACAGATACGCAGTATTTT	CASSLNSRGTDTQYF
TRBV7-2	TRBJ2-1	NA	NA	TGTGCCAGCAGCGAACCCGGGGCGAAGGGCAATGAGCAGTTCTTC	CASSEPGAKGNEQFF
TRBV5-1	TRBJ1-1	NA	TRBD1	TGCGCCAGCAGCCCCAGGACAGGGGGCACTGAAGCTTTCTTT	CASSPRTGGTEAFF
TRBV11-2	TRBJ1-1	few	NA	TGTGCCAGCAGCTTCGGCAGTTCCAACACTGAAGCTTTCTTT	CASSFGSSNTEAFF
TRBV7-2	TRBJ2-7	NA	TRBD2	TGTGCCAGCAGCTTACGAGCCGTCCCGGGAGGGCCGGTTGCGTACGAGCAGTACTTC	CASSLRAVPGGPVAYEQYF
TRBV6-5	TRBJ1-5	once	NA	TGTGCCAGCCGAGGCCTATCAGGTCACGATCAGCCCCAGCATTTT	CASRGLSGHDQPQHF